The T cell receptor (beta chain) described here comes from a study of blood T cell repertoires in COVID-19. On the study more broadly: Researchers got acute and convalescent COVID-19 samples from the United States, Italy and Spain. The cDNA or gDNA used as material had been derived from T cells, B-cell-depleted T cells, or PBMCs.

Enrollment of patients from Seattle took place during active infection, with longitudinal follow-up. Germline V gives CDR1 SGHDT, CDR2 YYEEEE. The CDR3 extends over 11 amino acids. Between the trimmed V and J ends, which lost 4 bases and 10 bases, there was a span of 11 bases. Original data processing: Using reference gene primer amplification, nucleated cell counts were estimated. Only in-frame clones appear in the TCRdb table, and some are missing; sequencing was by immunoSEQ multiplex PCR. The DNA gave D and trimming, while V, J and clone size come from that table. Among 60,000 to 65,000 clones listed, roughly four fifths were seen once.

The sample was peripheral blood. This rearrangement joins TRBV5-6 to TRBJ1-2; D not certain. This sequence originates from a man aged 45-65 years with COVID-19, enrolled during active disease. DNA for the CDR3: TGTGCCAGCAGCCCCGGCGGCCTCTACACCTTC. Amino acids: CASSPGGLYTF.